The 32 T cell receptor beta chains reported below all come from one sample, sequenced in a study of blood T cell repertoires in COVID-19. Measured with immunoSEQ multiplex PCR; TCRdb has only the in-frame clones, and not every one. The data hold roughly 100,000 clones, with 80% to 85% observed a single time. The sample was peripheral blood. These receptors were obtained from a man in his 70s with active or convalescent COVID-19.

The rearrangement uses TRBV28 and TRBJ2-3; maybe TRBD2 (7 bases). This CDR3 region has 16 residues. V was clipped by 4 bases and J by 5 bases, with 19 bases between them. Germline lookup yields CDR1 MDHEN and CDR2 SYDVKM. The CDR3, as DNA: TGTGCCAGCAGTTCAAGTGGGGGGGGCCTTAGAGATACGCAGTATTTT. It specifies CASSSSGGGLRDTQYF.

This chain connects TRBV19 to TRBJ1-2; 7 bases line up with TRBD1. The CDR3 runs to 14 residues. With V trimmed by 5 bases and J by 0 bases, 3 bases remained unmatched. CDR1 LNHDA and CDR2 SQIVND come from the germline V gene (reference sequence). CDR3 in amino acids: CASSQDRANYGYTF. The CDR3 coding sequence is TGTGCCAGTAGTCAAGACAGGGCTAACTATGGCTACACCTTC.

Sample share makes this clone medium-sized. This CDR3 is also generated by other DNA sequences in the sample. The chain has TRBV24-1 and TRBJ1-2; 8 positions agree with TRBD1. In germline, CDR1 is KGHDR, CDR2 SFDVKD. This CDR3 comprises 13 residues. J was trimmed by 6 bases and V by 4 bases; bases with no gene match: 3. CDR3 sequence (DNA): TGTGCCACCAGTGACCTGACAGGGGATGGCTACACCTTC. The encoded protein is CATSDLTGDGYTF.

This clone has more than one count but fewer than ten. This chain links TRBV6-5 with TRBJ1-2; D ambiguous. The CDR3 loop spans 13 amino acids. CDR1 is MNHEY, CDR2 SVGAGI, per germline. V was shortened by 6 bases and J by 0 bases, with 8 bases between the two germline ends. The CDR3 nucleotides are TGTGCCAGCAGACTACGGACTAACTATGGCTACACCTTC. Translated, it gives CASRLRTNYGYTF.

The chain carries TRBV28 and TRBJ2-5; 8 nucleotides match TRBD1. Germline CDR1 is MDHEN and CDR2 is SYDVKM. This CDR3 has 13 residues. J gave up 5 bases and V 6 bases, and 5 bases lay outside the gene matches. The CDR3 nucleotides are TGTGCCAGCAGGGACAGGGTCGGGGAGACCCAGTACTTC. This codes for CASRDRVGETQYF. Supplemented by reference TRBV28 and TRBJ2-5, the full variable domain reads DVKVTQSSRYLVKRTGEKVFLECVQDMDHENMFWYRQDPGLGLRLIYFSYDVKMKEKGDIPEGYSVSREKKERFSLILESASTNQTSMYLCASRDRVGETQYFGPGTRLLVL.

This clone appeared a single time. This chain uses TRBV19 with TRBJ1-6; TRBD1 agrees at 11 bases. The CDR3 is 14 amino acids. V was clipped by 3 bases and J by 11 bases; unmatched bases: 3. Germline CDR1 reads LNHDA; CDR2 reads SQIVND (reference sequence). CDR3: CASSIPGQGAPLHF. As DNA, the CDR3 is TGTGCCAGTAGTATTCCGGGACAGGGGGCACCCCTCCACTTT.

The gene calls are TRBV25-1 and TRBJ2-1, with D possibly TRBD1 on 6 matching bases. The germline V gene has CDR1 MGHDK and CDR2 SYGVNS. The germline V and J ends were trimmed by 6 bases and 9 bases, with 12 bases remaining between them. CDR3 length equals 12 residues. For the CDR3, the DNA is TGTGCCAGCAGCCTCCAGGGGTCTGAGCAGTTCTTC. Translation gives CASSLQGSEQFF.

The sample holds one count of this clone. The chain employs TRBV18 and TRBJ2-7, with 8 bases fitting TRBD2. V was clipped by 1 base and J by 6 bases; unmatched bases: 14. Germline CDR1 KGHSH, CDR2 LQKENI. The CDR3 has 17 amino acids. The CDR3 protein is CASSPLGPGTSGVEQYF. CDR3 DNA sequence: TGTGCCAGCTCACCACTTGGACCCGGGACTAGTGGCGTCGAGCAGTACTTC.

With respect to this clone: A junction boundary mismatches the germline segment, possibly from a read error. CDR3: CVKGTTNEKLFF. DNA of the CDR3: TGCGTCAAGGGGACAACTAATGAAAAACTGTTTTTT. The chain recombines TRBV12-3 or TRBV12-4 with TRBJ1-4; tentative D call: TRBD1 (5 bases). There are 12 residues in the CDR3.

V usage is TRBV6-5 and J usage is TRBJ2-1, with no clear D. V lost 6 bases and J 0 bases, leaving 12 bases between the germline ends. The V gene's germline CDR1 is MNHEY and CDR2 SVGAGI. This CDR3 spans 15 amino acids. Here the CDR3 reads CASSSSSSSYNEQFF. CDR3 DNA: TGTGCCAGCAGCTCGTCTTCGAGCTCCTACAATGAGCAGTTCTTC.

The chain couples TRBV11-2 to TRBJ2-5, with 10 bases that match TRBD2. V was pared by 2 bases and J by 1 base, with 4 bases of the junction left unmatched. The germline V gene encodes CDR1 SGHAT and CDR2 FQNNGV. This CDR3 comprises 16 residues. CDR3 in DNA: TGTGCCAGCAGCTTACTTAGCGGGGGGCCCCAAGAGACCCAGTACTTC. Encoded protein: CASSLLSGGPQETQYF.

J is TRBJ1-5 and V is TRBV7-2; TRBD1 matches at 7 bases. This CDR3 contains 15 residues. Germline V gene sequence: CDR1 SGHTA, CDR2 FQGNSA. The V gene end was trimmed by 1 base and the J gene end by 2 bases; junction bases not matched to a gene: 2. The CDR3 sequence is CASSLVGGRNQPQHF. CDR3 nucleotide sequence: TGTGCCAGCAGCTTAGTAGGGGGCCGCAATCAGCCCCAGCATTTT.

This chain uses TRBV6-2 or TRBV6-3 with TRBJ1-2; D perhaps matches TRBD1 (6 bases). V lost 2 bases, J lost 0 bases, and 7 bases lay in between. The germline V gene encodes CDR1 MNHEY and CDR2 SVGEGT. The CDR3 has 14 amino acids. The CDR3 sequence: CASSYGQTNYGYTF. In DNA form, the CDR3 reads TGTGCCAGCAGTTACGGACAGACTAACTATGGCTACACCTTC.

This chain joins TRBV7-2 and TRBJ1-6, with TRBD1 matching 7 bases. The germline V gene encodes CDR1 SGHTA and CDR2 FQGNSA. Trimming took 0 bases from V and 7 from J; bases not matched to a gene: 3. The length of the CDR3 is 15 residues. This chain's CDR3 is CASSLAGQANSPLHF. The CDR3, as DNA: TGTGCCAGCAGCTTAGCTGGACAGGCGAATTCACCCCTCCACTTT.

V and J are TRBV7-9 and TRBJ2-5, with 8 bases identical to TRBD2. Germline V CDR1 and CDR2: SEHNR, FQNEAQ (reference sequence). J gave up 4 bases and V 5 bases, and 12 bases lay outside the gene matches. The CDR3 has 16 residues. CDR3 protein: CASSRRLAGLGETQYF. The DNA of the CDR3 is TGTGCCAGCAGCCGACGATTAGCGGGGCTGGGAGAGACCCAGTACTTC.

The V call is TRBV28, the J call TRBJ1-2; D is ambiguous. The CDR3 extends over 13 amino acids. With 5 bases removed from V and 4 bases from J, the gap between germline ends came to 11 bases. Per the germline V gene, CDR1 is MDHEN and CDR2 is SYDVKM. In nucleotides, the CDR3 is TGTGCCAGCAGTCCATATGAGGTCTATGGCTACACCTTC. The encoded protein is CASSPYEVYGYTF.

This sequence joins TRBV5-1 and TRBJ1-4, with 8 bases fitting TRBD1. V shed 6 bases, J shed 8 bases, and the junction held 3 bases outside the gene matches. The CDR3 runs to 12 residues. Germline V gene data show CDR1 as SGHRS and CDR2 as YFSETQ. The DNA for the CDR3 is TGCGCCAGCAAGACAGGGGACGAAAAACTGTTTTTT. Its protein product is CASKTGDEKLFF.

The chain has TRBV6-1 and TRBJ1-4; TRBD1 might be the D (5 bases). The CDR3 loop spans 15 amino acids. With 0 bases removed from V and 5 bases from J, the gap between germline ends came to 10 bases. Looked up from germline, CDR1 is MNHNS and CDR2 is SASEGT. CDR3 residues: CASSEAPRVNEKLFF. CDR3 DNA: TGTGCCAGCAGTGAAGCCCCCAGGGTGAATGAAAAACTGTTTTTT.

The J gene is TRBJ1-1, the V gene TRBV5-1; 7 bases line up with TRBD1. The ends lost 4 bases at V and 4 bases at J; junction bases unmatched: 4. CDR3 length: 13 residues. Germline V lookup: CDR1 SGHRS, CDR2 YFSETQ. CDR3 residues: CASSPQGVTEAFF. As DNA, the CDR3 is TGCGCCAGCAGCCCCCAGGGGGTCACTGAAGCTTTCTTT. The full variable domain, its missing parts supplied by reference TRBV5-1 and TRBJ1-1, is KAGVTQTPRYLIKTRGQQVTLSCSPISGHRSVSWYQQTPGQGLQFLFEYFSETQRNKGNFPGRFSGRQFSNSRSEMNVSTLELGDSALYLCASSPQGVTEAFFGQGTRLTVV.

V is TRBV7-2 and J is TRBJ2-1; the match to TRBD2 covers 11 bases. V gave up 6 bases and J gave up 7 bases; unmatched junction bases: 5. The CDR3 loop spans 14 amino acids. CDR1 is SGHTA and CDR2 is FQGNSA in the germline V gene. CDR3 loop: CASSRLAGMNEQFF. CDR3 DNA: TGTGCCAGCAGTAGACTAGCGGGGATGAATGAGCAGTTCTTC.

The CDR3: CSVGERGDRGTEAFF. CDR3 bases: TGCAGCGTTGGGGAACGTGGGGACAGGGGCACTGAAGCTTTCTTT. This chain joins TRBV29-1 and TRBJ1-1, with 10 bases matching TRBD1. The CDR3 loop spans 15 amino acids. J lost 4 bases, V lost 4 bases, and 9 bases had no gene match. Germline CDR1 is SQVTM and CDR2 is ANQGSEA.

The chain is built from TRBV2 and TRBJ1-1; TRBD1 might be the D (5 bases). Trimming cost V 9 bases and J 0 bases, with 11 bases left between them. The germline CDR1 and CDR2 sequences are SNHLY and FYNNEI. The CDR3 loop spans 13 amino acids. CDR3: CARSGPLNTEAFF. CDR3 DNA sequence: TGTGCCAGGTCAGGGCCCCTGAACACTGAAGCTTTCTTT.

V usage is TRBV4-1 and J usage is TRBJ1-1; D gene unclear. The V end lost 1 base, the J end lost 1 base, and 7 bases lay between the germline ends. Germline V gene data show CDR1 as MGHRA and CDR2 as YSYEKL. This CDR3 has 14 amino acids. The CDR3 loop is CASSQGRENTEAFF. For the CDR3, the DNA is TGCGCCAGCAGCCAAGGTCGGGAGAACACTGAAGCTTTCTTT.

The chain joins TRBV15 to TRBJ1-2; D is possibly TRBD1 (6 bases). Germline values: CDR1 LNHNV, CDR2 YYDKDF (reference sequence). The CDR3 totals 13 residues. With 5 bases removed from V and 7 bases from J, the gap between germline ends came to 14 bases. CDR3 bases: TGTGCCACCAGCTCCAACAGGGACATTGGCTACACCTTC. Its protein product is CATSSNRDIGYTF.

The V call is TRBV2, the J call TRBJ2-1; 8 bases align to TRBD2. J gave up 4 bases and V 4 bases, and 6 bases lay outside the gene matches. The length of the CDR3 is 15 residues. CDR1 is SNHLY and CDR2 is FYNNEI in the germline V gene. CDR3 protein: CASSGASGPYNEQFF. CDR3 bases: TGTGCCAGCAGTGGGGCTAGCGGGCCTTACAATGAGCAGTTCTTC.

The chain links TRBV2 to TRBJ2-2; TRBD2 matches 7 bases. The CDR3 contains 15 residues. Germline CDR1 is SNHLY and CDR2 is FYNNEI. V was pared by 6 bases and J by 2 bases, with 6 bases of the junction left unmatched. DNA of the CDR3: TGTGCCAGCAGGACCGGGACTATTAACACCGGGGAGCTGTTTTTT. It encodes CASRTGTINTGELFF.

This clone was seen once. This rearrangement joins TRBV4-1 to TRBJ2-5, with D maybe TRBD1 (5 bases). CDR3 length equals 15 residues. CDR1 MGHRA and CDR2 YSYEKL come from the germline V gene. V was cut by 0 bases and J by 7 bases, with 15 bases left in between. The CDR3 loop is CASSQERATGGTQYF. The CDR3 region has the DNA TGCGCCAGCAGCCAAGAGCGCGCTACAGGTGGGACCCAGTACTTC.

This chain links TRBV5-1 with TRBJ1-2, with D perhaps matching TRBD1 (5 bases). The germline V gene encodes CDR1 SGHRS and CDR2 YFSETQ. Deletions cut 5 bases from V and 2 bases from J, with 13 bases between. The CDR3 consists of 14 residues. DNA for the CDR3: TGCGCCAGCAGTTTTGACAGCGCGAACTATGGCTACACCTTC. The encoded protein is CASSFDSANYGYTF. The full variable domain, in which reference TRBV5-1 and TRBJ1-2 provide the parts outside the CDR3, is KAGVTQTPRYLIKTRGQQVTLSCSPISGHRSVSWYQQTPGQGLQFLFEYFSETQRNKGNFPGRFSGRQFSNSRSEMNVSTLELGDSALYLCASSFDSANYGYTFGSGTRLTVV.

The genes are TRBV7-2 and TRBJ2-3, with 11 bases matching TRBD2. Germline V lookup: CDR1 SGHTA, CDR2 FQGNSA. V was clipped by 0 bases and J by 0 bases; unmatched bases: 2. The CDR3 contains 17 residues. The CDR3 reads CASSLARLAGSTDTQYF. The DNA of the CDR3 is TGTGCCAGCAGCTTAGCTCGACTAGCGGGGAGCACAGATACGCAGTATTTT. Looking up the rest from reference TRBV7-2 and TRBJ2-3 gives the full variable domain: GAGVSQSPSNKVTEKGKDVELRCDPISGHTALYWYRQSLGQGLEFLIYFQGNSAPDKSGLPSDRFSAERTGGSVSTLTIQRTQQEDSAVYLCASSLARLAGSTDTQYFGPGTRLTVL.

This sequence joins TRBV2 and TRBJ1-5, with TRBD1 matching over 10 bases. This CDR3 region has 16 residues. Unmatched junction bases numbered 7, after V lost 8 bases and J lost 0 bases. In germline, CDR1 is SNHLY, CDR2 FYNNEI. The CDR3 here is CASGQGGLVSNQPQHF. In DNA, the CDR3 is TGTGCCAGCGGACAGGGGGGTCTCGTTAGCAATCAGCCCCAGCATTTT.

A few counts support this clone. The chain has TRBV3-1 (or the pseudogene TRBV3-2) and TRBJ1-1; weak D call: TRBD1 (6 bases). Trimming took 4 bases from V and 4 from J, leaving 13 bases between them. The CDR3 loop spans 14 amino acids. The germline V gene encodes CDR1 LGHDT and CDR2 YNNKEL (reference sequence). The CDR3 bases are TGTGCCAGCAGCCCCCCCACAGGGCCCACTGAAGCTTTCTTT. Translating it yields CASSPPTGPTEAFF.

This clone was found once. This sequence joins TRBV6-5 and TRBJ2-3, with TRBD2 matching 11 bases. V shed 2 bases and J 3 bases; nucleotides not matched to a gene: 4. The CDR3 consists of 16 residues. Germline CDR1 MNHEY, CDR2 SVGAGI. CDR3 sequence reads: CASSYVLAGGTDTQYF. The DNA of the CDR3 is TGTGCCAGCAGTTACGTCCTAGCGGGGGGTACAGATACGCAGTATTTT.